This T cell receptor (beta chain) appears in the sequencing data of a study of blood T cell repertoires in COVID-19. Study-level information: Samples of COVID-19 (acute and convalescent) were obtained from the United States, Italy and Spain. PBMCs, B-cell-depleted T cells, or T cells were the source of the cDNA or gDNA that made up the material.

CDR1 and CDR2 from the germline V gene are GTSNPN and SVGIG (reference sequence). This CDR3 region has 13 residues. Trimming removed 3 bases from V and 0 bases from J, with 6 bases in between. This clone was observed a single time. This table comes from immunoSEQ multiplex PCR, and its TCRdb copy is limited to in-frame clones, with some not included. Of more than 110,000 clones in the sample, approximately 79% were seen once. The clonotype originates from a man in his sixties with acute or convalescent COVID-19. This chain joins TRBV30 and TRBJ1-3; D perhaps matches TRBD1 (5 bases). Sequenced input: peripheral blood. The CDR3 region has the DNA TGTGCCTGGAGAACAGGCTCTGGAAACACCATATATTTT. It codes for CAWRTGSGNTIYF. The entire variable domain, with the rest obtained from reference TRBV30 and TRBJ1-3, is as follows: SQTIHQWPATLVQPVGSPLSLECTVEGTSNPNLYWYRQAAGRGLQLLFYSVGIGQISSEVPQNLSASRPQDRQFILSSKKLLLSDSGFYLCAWRTGSGNTIYFGEGSWLTVV.